A single T cell receptor (beta chain) is shown here with its context. The sample holds a few counts of this clonotype. Its cognate antigen has yet to be identified. This may be a read error: a much more frequent sequence differs by one nucleotide. The trim is 5 bases for V and 3 bases for J, with a gap of 10 bases between the germline ends. The CDR3 measures 14 amino acids from cysteine to phenylalanine. Of the read, only the CDR3 DNA is kept; its 42 bases are in frame from base 1. The CDR1 and CDR2 encoded by the germline V gene are SNHLY and FYNNEI. The data are from a study of T cells in Graves' hyperthyroidism and ophthalmopathy (dated by TCRdb to about 2019). Study-level background: Peripheral blood samples were taken at the time of initial diagnosis, prior to any treatment. To identify TCR V-J signatures that set the groups apart, the researchers used a discovery cohort of 100 patients, made up of 40 to 45 with Graves' ophthalmopathy and 57 with stable Graves' hyperthyroidism. Prospective prediction of ophthalmopathy was tested in an independent validation cohort of approximately 19 hyperthyroidism patients and around 16 patients who later progressed to ophthalmopathy. The 75 to 100 discovery patients were randomly divided into training and test sets at a 7:3 ratio. In addition, the study compared T-cell repertoires in thyroid tissue and in blood from roughly six Graves' hyperthyroidism patients. Following sampling, methimazole starting at 30 mg daily was given to hyperthyroidism patients, and high-dose intravenous methylprednisolone was given to ophthalmopathy patients. TCR Vbeta CDR3 sequencing of approximately 140 peripheral blood samples (43 ophthalmopathy, approximately 80 hyperthyroidism and around 17 progressor patients) is reported in the paper.

Overall results and qualifications from the work: A 13 V-J signature model separated ophthalmopathy from stable hyperthyroidism, with roughly 88% sensitivity and roughly 82% specificity in cross-validation and 80%/75% in testing. In validation, the model predicted progression to ophthalmopathy with approximately 71% sensitivity and 72% to 75% specificity, a median of about 6 months before onset. No statistical method was used to fix the sample size in advance, and group allocation was not hidden from the investigators. Most expanded thyroid clonotypes (frequency above 0.001) were also detected in blood, suggesting blood repertoires may reflect thyroid immune responses.

TCR beta CDR3 regions were amplified from RNA transcripts. The first round of RT-PCR for the TCR CDR3 was performed with the HTBI primer set and the Qiagen OneStep RT-PCR kit. The libraries were constructed in a second round of multiplex PCR and then size-selected and purified. Paired-end sequencing of the libraries was performed with 100 bp reads on an Illumina HiSeq2000. Under the source paper's analysis protocol: SOAPnuke was used to process the raw data, removing reads that contained adapters or uncalled bases, had a mean Phred below 15, or lacked an exact match to the constant primer or identifier. High-quality paired reads were merged with COPE v1.2.5, and unique nucleotide sequences were defined as clonotypes. Clonotypes were aligned to IMGT TRBV, TRBD and TRBJ reference segments using MiTCR v1.1. Analysis was restricted to V-J combinations with a frequency above 0.0001, which covered 99% to 99.2% of repertoires. The TCS score was defined as the ratio of F50 (clonal expansion) to E x V (chaos), calculated using BLOSUM62-based TCRdist between CDR3 peptides within each V-J. Welch's t-statistics and random forest reduced fewer than 550 V-J features to fewer than 15, which were used in a naive Bayes classifier (R e1071). TCRdb reprocessed the public reads (quality trimming at Q25 with fastp, clone calling with MiXCR) and kept in-frame beta chains. Rows are unified per CDR3 protein, each entry keeping the most common DNA and genes. TCRdb assigned the V and J calls; the authors' analysis was not used. Counted in this sample were a few hundred thousand distinct CDR3 sequences; 15% of them appeared once. Clones ranked in the top ten supply about 30% of the sample.

Stable Graves' hyperthyroidism was defined as the absence of progression to ophthalmopathy over 18 months of follow-up. Hyperthyroidism patients were newly diagnosed, had a disease duration of under 2 months, and were aged 18 to 65 years. The study excluded patients with uncontrolled infections, other autoimmune diseases, pregnancy or lactation. Diagnoses were based on clinical symptoms, serum thyroxine and TRAb, thyroid ultrasound and orbital computed tomography. PBMCs were isolated from approximately 10 ml of fresh peripheral blood by Ficoll-Paque density gradient centrifugation. Total RNA was extracted with Trizol reagent, and quality was checked on an Agilent 2100 Bioanalyzer.

The V gene is TRBV2 and the J gene is TRBJ2-2; TRBD1 is perhaps the D gene, given 5 matching bases. The receptor comes from a woman in her thirties with Graves' hyperthyroidism. Sequenced sample: blood. The DNA sequence is TGTGCCAGCAGTAGGGGTCCGGACACCGGGGAGCTGTTTTTT. Translated, it gives CASSRGPDTGELFF.